This entry lists 3 T cell receptor beta chains sequenced from one sample in a study of T cells after posttransplantation cyclophosphamide. Assay used: immunoSEQ multiplex PCR; TCRdb lists only in-frame clones, some missing. In total, the table holds a few clones. Cyclophosphamide on days +3 and +4 followed busulfan-fludarabine conditioning and a marrow graft. The starting material was gut tissue, obtained 61 days after allogeneic stem cell transplant with posttransplant cyclophosphamide. All receptors derive from a male patient between 55 and 70 years old who received an allogeneic stem cell transplant from a related donor and was CMV-positive. Some T cells may have originated in the graft donor.

The chain joins TRBV21-1 to TRBJ1-1. TRBV21-1 is labeled a pseudogene. The CDR3 extends over 14 amino acids. The CDR3 DNA sequence: TGTGCCAGCAGTGAGGAGCTAGTTCGCACTGAAGCTTTCTTT. Protein sequence: CASSEELVRTEAFF.

The rearrangement uses TRBV5-4 and TRBJ2-6; perhaps TRBD2 as D (5 bases). The V and J ends lost 7 bases and 5 bases respectively, with 22 bases between them. Looked up from germline, CDR1 is SGHNT and CDR2 is YYREEE (reference sequence). The CDR3 has 17 residues. The CDR3 reads CASWGVTRQSRANVLTF. Here the CDR3 DNA reads TGTGCCAGCTGGGGAGTTACCAGACAAAGTCGGGCCAACGTCCTGACTTTC. Filled out from reference TRBV5-4 and TRBJ2-6, the complete variable domain reads ETGVTQSPTHLIKTRGQQVTLRCSSQSGHNTVSWYQQALGQGPQFIFQYYREEENGRGNFPPRFSGLQFPNYSSELNVNALELDDSALYLCASWGVTRQSRANVLTFGAGSRLTVL.

In this sample, this clone turned up a few times. J is TRBJ2-6 and V is TRBV1; the table's D call, TRBD1, has no DNA check behind it. TRBV1 is shown as a pseudogene. The CDR3 is made up of 14 amino acids. The CDR3 coding sequence is TGCACCAGCAGTGCACAAAGTCGGGCCAACGTCCTGACTTTC. Protein: CTSSAQSRANVLTF.